The clone carrying this T cell receptor (beta chain) was seen just once. In the source study's methods: Using reference gene primer amplification, nucleated cell counts were estimated. Only in-frame clones appear in the TCRdb table, and some are missing; sequencing was by immunoSEQ multiplex PCR. V and J calls and clone size are those listed in that table; D and trimming were worked out from the DNA. This table holds some 100,000 clones, roughly 79% found once. The data originate from a study of blood T cell repertoires in COVID-19. Study background: From the United States, Italy and Spain came samples of acute and convalescent COVID-19. Nucleic acid was either cDNA or gDNA, and it came from T cells, B-cell-depleted T cells, or PBMCs.

Sequencing was done on a sample of peripheral blood. The TCR was taken from a human donor in a cohort sampled during active COVID-19.

The CDR3 reads CASSPPGAGANVLTF. CDR3 nucleotides: TGTGCCAGCAGCCCCCCAGGGGCTGGGGCCAACGTCCTGACTTTC. This chain links TRBV2 with TRBJ2-6, with D possibly being TRBD1 (6 bases). Between the trimmed V and J ends, which lost 6 bases and 2 bases, there was a span of 11 bases. This CDR3 comprises 15 residues. CDR1 and CDR2 (germline): SNHLY, FYNNEI.